These 9 T cell receptor beta chains were all obtained from the same sample, sequenced in a study of T cell repertoires in ileal Crohn's disease. Here immunoSEQ multiplex PCR was the method, and the copy in TCRdb shows in-frame clones only, minus some. The sample yields about 5,300 clones, approximately 84% seen once. Time point of the sample: neoterminal ileum biopsy at postoperative endoscopy, about 6 months after surgery. Sequenced input: ileal tissue. These receptors were taken from an adult with Crohn's disease.

A few counts support this clone. This chain uses TRBV19 with TRBJ1-1; 7 nucleotides agree with TRBD1. The CDR3 loop spans 14 amino acids. The V gene's germline CDR1 is LNHDA and CDR2 SQIVND (reference sequence). Germline trimming cut 8 bases from V and 3 bases from J; bases unmatched to any gene: 9. The CDR3 loop reads CASGMGQPYTEAFF. DNA for the CDR3: TGTGCCAGTGGGATGGGACAGCCCTACACTGAAGCTTTCTTT.

The chain carries TRBV29-1 and TRBJ2-3, with a tentative D call TRBD2 (6 bases). Germline loops: CDR1 SQVTM, CDR2 ANQGSEA. Trimming pared 5 bases from V and 4 bases from J, leaving 16 bases between. The CDR3 length is 14 residues. The CDR3 DNA follows: TGCAGCGTTAGTCCACTAGCTAGCTCAGATACGCAGTATTTT. Its protein product is CSVSPLASSDTQYF.

The V and J genes are TRBV27 and TRBJ2-7, with TRBD1 matching 8 bases. Looked up from germline, CDR1 is MNHEY and CDR2 is SMNVEV (reference sequence). With V trimmed by 5 bases and J by 0 bases, 12 bases remained unmatched. The CDR3 has 17 amino acids. CDR3 loop: CASSVIRGPNLSYEQYF. Written as DNA, the CDR3 is TGTGCCAGCAGTGTCATCAGGGGGCCCAACCTCTCCTACGAGCAGTACTTC.

The chain employs TRBV6-1 and TRBJ2-7; TRBD1 aligns across 12 bases. The CDR3 covers 14 residues. CDR1 MNHNS and CDR2 SASEGT come from the germline V gene. The junction had 9 bases not matched to a gene; V was cut back by 8 bases and J by 7 bases. The CDR3, as DNA: TGTGCCAGCGACCGGGACAGGGGGCCGGGGGAGCAGTACTTC. This codes for CASDRDRGPGEQYF.

This clone turned up a few times. This chain connects TRBV6-5 to TRBJ2-7; either TRBD1 or TRBD2 may fit D (5 bases each). The germline V gene has CDR1 MNHEY and CDR2 SVGAGI. The CDR3 runs to 13 residues. V was pared by 6 bases and J by 2 bases, with 11 bases between. The CDR3 reads CASSRRGPYEQYF. In DNA form, the CDR3 reads TGTGCCAGCAGCCGACGGGGACCCTACGAGCAGTACTTC.

The rearrangement joins TRBV18 to TRBJ2-7, with a weak D call TRBD2 (7 bases). This CDR3 region has 15 residues. Per germline, CDR1 KGHSH and CDR2 LQKENI. Trimming pared 2 bases from V and 1 base from J, leaving 12 bases between. The CDR3 loop is CASSPGRGTSYEQYF. CDR3 in DNA: TGTGCCAGCTCACCAGGGCGGGGGACATCCTACGAGCAGTACTTC.

This clone was detected only a few times. V and J are TRBV5-1 and TRBJ1-5; D is possibly TRBD1 (6 bases). Trimming pared 5 bases from V and 2 bases from J, leaving 11 bases between. This CDR3 comprises 14 residues. Germline V gene data show CDR1 as SGHRS and CDR2 as YFSETQ. CDR3 amino acids: CASRPGDRNQPQHF. Here the CDR3 DNA reads TGCGCCAGCAGACCAGGGGACCGCAATCAGCCCCAGCATTTT.

The chain has TRBV15 and TRBJ2-2; TRBD1 aligns across 8 bases. Per the germline V gene, CDR1 is LNHNV and CDR2 is YYDKDF (reference sequence). V trimming: 5 bases; J trimming: 4 bases; junction bases outside the gene matches: 18. This CDR3 comprises 19 residues. CDR3 in amino acids: CATSQGQALDTASTGELFF. CDR3 DNA sequence: TGTGCCACCAGCCAGGGACAGGCATTAGATACGGCCAGCACCGGGGAGCTGTTTTTT.

The J gene is TRBJ1-4, the V gene TRBV10-2; the match to TRBD1 covers 7 bases. With 5 bases clipped from V and 2 bases from J, the junction kept 2 bases outside the gene matches. The CDR3 runs to 14 residues. The germline V gene encodes CDR1 WSHSY and CDR2 SAAADI. The CDR3 DNA is TGCGCCAGCAGTTCGACAGGGACTAATGAAAAACTGTTTTTT. It is translated as CASSSTGTNEKLFF.